One and the same sample provided the 21 T cell receptor beta chains below, sequenced in a study of cytomegalovirus exposure and HLA in healthy donors. Amplification used 60 Vbeta primers and 13 Jbeta primers. Using immunoSEQ multiplex PCR, the repertoire was profiled, and TCRdb retains in-frame clones only, with some absent. The table lists tens of thousands of clones, roughly 73% of them singletons. The sample consisted of PBMCs. The receptors stem from a male donor in good health and CMV-seropositive.

This rearrangement joins TRBV7-2 to TRBJ2-1; TRBD2 might be the D (5 bases). The germline gives CDR1 SGHTA, CDR2 FQGNSA. Trimming took 5 bases from V and 0 from J, leaving 14 bases between them. This CDR3 comprises 16 residues. DNA for the CDR3: TGTGCCAGCAGCCCGGAGGCGGCGAGCTCCTACAATGAGCAGTTCTTC. The encoded protein is CASSPEAASSYNEQFF.

The chain links TRBV18 to TRBJ1-2, with 9 bases aligning to TRBD1. Germline CDR1 and CDR2: KGHSH and LQKENI. V lost 3 bases, J lost 3 bases, and 2 bases stayed unmatched. The CDR3 runs to 14 residues. The chain's CDR3 is CASSPRQGDYGYTF. As DNA, the CDR3 is TGTGCCAGCTCACCGCGACAGGGGGACTATGGCTACACCTTC.

DNA of the CDR3: TGTGCCAGCAGGGACAGGGCTTCACCCCTCCACTTT. Translated, it gives CASRDRASPLHF. The chain joins TRBV2 to TRBJ1-6, with 8 bases aligning to TRBD1. J was trimmed by 9 bases and V by 6 bases; bases with no gene match: 1. CDR1 is SNHLY, CDR2 FYNNEI, per germline. This CDR3 is built from 12 residues.

J is TRBJ1-5 and V is TRBV27; D gene uncertain. Trimming took 2 bases from V and 6 from J, leaving 14 bases between them. CDR3 size: 15 residues. Germline values: CDR1 MNHEY, CDR2 SMNVEV (reference sequence). This chain's CDR3 is CASSLTGNLGQPQHF. In DNA, the CDR3 is TGTGCCAGCAGTTTAACGGGGAATCTTGGTCAGCCCCAGCATTTT.

The chain carries TRBV28 and TRBJ2-7, with TRBD1 matching 7 bases. This CDR3 is 14 amino acids long. Germline V CDR1 and CDR2: MDHEN, SYDVKM. Unmatched junction bases numbered 4, after V lost 2 bases and J lost 3 bases. The CDR3: CASSLGTDNYEQYF. Here the CDR3 DNA reads TGTGCCAGCAGTTTAGGGACAGATAACTACGAGCAGTACTTC.

The chain recombines TRBV28 with TRBJ1-5, with no clear D. V gave up 4 bases and J gave up 4 bases, with 11 bases separating them. This CDR3 has 14 residues. Per the germline V gene, CDR1 is MDHEN and CDR2 is SYDVKM. The DNA of the CDR3 is TGTGCCAGCAGTTATTCTGGGAGGAATCAGCCCCAGCATTTT. Translation: CASSYSGRNQPQHF.

This chain uses TRBV2 with TRBJ2-1; 15 nucleotides agree with TRBD2. The V gene's germline CDR1 is SNHLY and CDR2 FYNNEI. The CDR3 extends over 14 amino acids. Unmatched junction bases numbered 4, after V lost 9 bases and J lost 7 bases. This chain's CDR3 is CASRTSGGANEQFF. CDR3 in DNA: TGTGCCAGTCGGACTAGCGGGGGGGCAAATGAGCAGTTCTTC.

This clone was counted a single time. This chain uses TRBV13 with TRBJ1-2; TRBD1 agrees at 7 bases. This CDR3 contains 14 residues. V shed 0 bases, J shed 5 bases, and the junction held 3 bases outside the gene matches. From germline, CDR1 is PRHDT and CDR2 FYEKMQ (reference sequence). CDR3: CASSLGQGTYGYTF. The CDR3 DNA sequence: TGTGCCAGCAGCTTAGGACAGGGGACGTATGGCTACACCTTC. Drawing the rest from reference TRBV13 and TRBJ1-2, the complete variable domain is AAGVIQSPRHLIKEKRETATLKCYPIPRHDTVYWYQQGPGQDPQFLISFYEKMQSDKGSIPDRFSAQQFSDYHSELNMSSLELGDSALYFCASSLGQGTYGYTFGSGTRLTVV.

The chain carries TRBV7-9 and TRBJ2-7; 7 nucleotides line up with TRBD2. V gave up 2 bases and J gave up 3 bases; unmatched junction bases: 13. The germline gives CDR1 SEHNR, CDR2 FQNEAQ (reference sequence). This CDR3 spans 17 amino acids. DNA of the CDR3: TGTGCCAGCAGCTTATTAGGGATCCAGGGCGGGAGCTACGAGCAGTACTTC. Amino acid sequence: CASSLLGIQGGSYEQYF.

The chain joins TRBV27 to TRBJ1-4; 7 nucleotides agree with TRBD1. CDR1 and CDR2 (germline): MNHEY, SMNVEV (reference sequence). V was clipped by 7 bases and J by 8 bases; unmatched bases: 10. This CDR3 comprises 14 residues. The CDR3 DNA is TGTGCCAGCACCCATGGACAGGTTGAAGAAAAACTGTTTTTT. Translated, it gives CASTHGQVEEKLFF.

This clone was seen a single time. V and J are TRBV27 and TRBJ2-6; TRBD1 matches 7 bases. Trimming removed 3 bases from V and 4 bases from J; junction bases left unmatched: 9. CDR3 size: 17 residues. Germline CDR1 and CDR2: MNHEY and SMNVEV (reference sequence). Here the CDR3 DNA reads TGTGCCAGCAGTTTGTATAATCCGGGACAGGGGGCCAACGTCCTGACTTTC. Its protein is CASSLYNPGQGANVLTF.

CDR3 protein: CASSFDRDYGYTF. CDR3 nucleotides: TGTGCCAGCAGCTTTGACAGGGACTATGGCTACACCTTC. The chain recombines TRBV7-9 with TRBJ1-2, with 7 bases identical to TRBD1. CDR1 is SEHNR and CDR2 is FQNEAQ in the germline V gene (reference sequence). Trimming took 3 bases from V and 3 from J; bases not matched to a gene: 1. The CDR3 runs 13 residues.

This clone was recorded a few times. J is TRBJ2-3 and V is TRBV28; 7 bases agree with TRBD1. Trimming at V came to 8 bases and at J to 1 base, leaving 21 bases not matched to a gene. Looked up from germline, CDR1 is MDHEN and CDR2 is SYDVKM. This CDR3 has 19 amino acids. The CDR3 coding sequence is TGTGCCAGCGCGTCAAAGGGACAGATAAACATTCTTCGCACAGATACGCAGTATTTT. This codes for CASASKGQINILRTDTQYF.

The chain couples TRBV28 to TRBJ1-3; TRBD1 matches at 9 bases. Germline CDR1 is MDHEN and CDR2 is SYDVKM. The CDR3 loop spans 17 amino acids. V shed 6 bases and J 0 bases; nucleotides not matched to a gene: 9. The CDR3: CASSYLGQGLSGNTIYF. The DNA for the CDR3 is TGTGCCAGCAGCTACCTCGGACAGGGGCTCTCTGGAAACACCATATATTTT.

The chain combines TRBV5-1 with TRBJ1-3, with 11 bases lining up with TRBD1. The CDR3 covers 17 residues. The ends lost 0 bases at V and 3 bases at J; junction bases unmatched: 5. Germline assignment: CDR1 SGHRS and CDR2 YFSETQ. The CDR3 DNA is TGCGCCAGCAGCTTGGTTGGACAGGGGGCTAGTGGAAACACCATATATTTT. Translated: CASSLVGQGASGNTIYF.

The chain is built from TRBV14 and TRBJ2-1; the match to TRBD1 covers 7 bases. CDR1 is SGHDN, CDR2 FVKESK, per germline. CDR3 size: 15 residues. Trimming took 1 base from V and 7 from J; bases not matched to a gene: 7. The CDR3 region is CASSQVGRGTNEQFF. In nucleotides, the CDR3 is TGTGCCAGCAGCCAAGTGGGCAGGGGGACGAATGAGCAGTTCTTC.

The J gene is TRBJ1-5, the V gene TRBV21-1; the table's TRBD1 call for D was not verified on the DNA. TRBV21-1 is shown as a pseudogene. The CDR3 is 17 residues long. The CDR3 DNA follows: TGTGCCAGCAGCAAAAGCCGACAGGGGGGTAGCAATCAGCCCCAGCATTTT. Translated, it gives CASSKSRQGGSNQPQHF.

The genes are TRBV27 and TRBJ1-5; 7 nucleotides agree with TRBD1. The CDR3 runs 14 residues. J lost 2 bases, V lost 2 bases, and 0 bases had no gene match. Germline V gene data show CDR1 as MNHEY and CDR2 as SMNVEV (reference sequence). CDR3 sequence reads: CASSLDRGNQPQHF. The CDR3 DNA reads as TGTGCCAGCAGTTTAGACAGGGGCAATCAGCCCCAGCATTTT.

The V call is TRBV2, the J call TRBJ2-1, with 7 bases lining up with TRBD2. J was trimmed by 10 bases and V by 5 bases; bases with no gene match: 11. The germline V gene has CDR1 SNHLY and CDR2 FYNNEI. The CDR3 is made up of 14 amino acids. This CDR3 is CASSPNGLVREQFF. The CDR3, as DNA: TGTGCCAGCAGTCCCAATGGACTAGTTCGGGAGCAGTTCTTC. Full variable domain (remainder filled in from reference TRBV2 and TRBJ2-1): EPEVTQTPSHQVTQMGQEVILRCVPISNHLYFYWYRQILGQKVEFLVSFYNNEISEKSEIFDDQFSVERPDGSNFTLKIRSTKLEDSAMYFCASSPNGLVREQFFGPGTRLTVL.

This clone was recorded many times. The rearrangement links TRBV28 to TRBJ2-2; unclear D gene. The V gene's germline CDR1 is MDHEN and CDR2 SYDVKM. V was clipped by 6 bases and J by 3 bases, with 11 bases between them. CDR3 length: 14 amino acids. CDR3 coding DNA: TGTGCCAGCAGCTTAGCTATATACACCGGGGAGCTGTTTTTT. It yields the protein CASSLAIYTGELFF. The entire variable domain, with the rest obtained from reference TRBV28 and TRBJ2-2, is as follows: DVKVTQSSRYLVKRTGEKVFLECVQDMDHENMFWYRQDPGLGLRLIYFSYDVKMKEKGDIPEGYSVSREKKERFSLILESASTNQTSMYLCASSLAIYTGELFFGEGSRLTVL.

This CDR3 reads CASSVWTGDNQPQHF. In DNA form, the CDR3 reads TGCGCCAGCAGCGTCTGGACAGGGGACAATCAGCCCCAGCATTTT. The chain employs TRBV5-1 and TRBJ1-5, with 9 bases matching TRBD1. Germline V gene data show CDR1 as SGHRS and CDR2 as YFSETQ. The CDR3 runs to 15 residues. V lost 4 bases, J lost 3 bases, and 5 bases stayed unmatched.